This TCR beta chain originates from a study of T-cell reconstitution after alpha-beta-depleted transplantation in children (dated by TCRdb to 2015 to 2016). For the study in its entirety: Using TCR repertoire profiling, the study followed T-cell immune reconstitution in a quantitative way in children after TCRalphabeta/CD19-depleted allogeneic hematopoietic cell transplantation.

This clonotype was recorded at least ten times. The clone's antigen remains unknown. No per-base quality is available; no much larger clone lies one base away. The treatment or condition tag for this specimen amounts to: allogeneic hematopoietic cell transplantation with graft depleted of TCRalphabeta T cells and CD19 B cells. Transplant recipients were children who received TCRalphabeta/CD19-depleted allogeneic hematopoietic cell grafts. The CDR3 covers 14 residues, taking in both the cysteine and the phenylalanine. Just the 42-base CDR3 DNA is kept, in frame starting at base 1. At the junction V is shortened by 1 base and J by 0 bases, with 7 bases in between. Based on the germline V gene, the CDR1 and CDR2 sequences are SGHRS and YFSETQ. Study-level results and caveats: Apparently early alphabetaT-cell count recovery about two months after transplant reportedly relied on only several hundred rapidly expanded clones derived from non-depleted graft cells. The frequencies of hyperexpanded clones fell over the following months, and after one year, T-cell counts and TCRbeta diversity were mostly attributed to newly produced T cells. The high TCRbeta diversity at day 60 in some patients was ascribed to recipient T cells and intrathymic progenitors that had survived conditioning.

The method behind the library was PCR. Sequenced using an Illumina HiSeq 2500. TCR library preparation used molecular barcoding, with unique molecular identifiers applied to normalize quantification of the TCRbeta repertoire. TCRdb's own reprocessing of the public reads used fastp at Q25 and MiXCR and kept productive beta chains. Identical CDR3 proteins give one entry, which carries the most common genes and DNA. The sample profile shows about 980,000 distinct CDR3 sequences; around 30% of them were found once. Together, the top ten hold over 25% of the sample. This TCR came from a boy under two years old who had a stem cell transplant for SCID, so the T cells may come from the graft donor. The sample was PBMCs, mostly from graft donor cells, taken 360 days after TCRalphabeta/CD19-depleted stem cell transplant. Recombination connected TRBV5-1 to TRBJ1-1; confidence is insufficient to name the D gene. The CDR3 is CASSLLQVNTEAFF. The sequenced DNA is TGCGCCAGCAGCTTGTTGCAGGTGAACACTGAAGCTTTCTTT.